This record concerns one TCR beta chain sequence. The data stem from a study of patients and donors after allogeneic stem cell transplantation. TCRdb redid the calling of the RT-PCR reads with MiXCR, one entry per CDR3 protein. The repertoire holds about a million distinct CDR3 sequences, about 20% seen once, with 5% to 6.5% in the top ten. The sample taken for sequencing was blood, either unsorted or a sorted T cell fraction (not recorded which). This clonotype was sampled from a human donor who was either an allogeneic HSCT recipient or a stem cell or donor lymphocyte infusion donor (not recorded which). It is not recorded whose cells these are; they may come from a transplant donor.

In nucleotides, the CDR3 is TGTGCCAGTAGTGTGGAGGGGGTGGGCAATCAGCCCCAGCATTTT. It specifies CASSVEGVGNQPQHF. This chain uses TRBV19 with TRBJ1-5; a weak D match, TRBD1 (6 bases). The germline V gene has CDR1 LNHDA and CDR2 SQIVND (reference sequence). Deletions cut 5 bases from V and 2 bases from J, with 13 bases between. There are 15 residues in the CDR3.